These T cell receptor beta chains were read from a single sample in a study of blood T cell repertoires in COVID-19. TCRdb's copy holds only in-frame clones and misses some; the assay was immunoSEQ multiplex PCR. The sample includes 250,000 to 300,000 clones, 65% to 85% seen only once; the top ten take approximately 5.9%. The sample comprised peripheral blood. The receptors were sampled from a man older than 75 with acute or convalescent COVID-19. CDR3s include the opening cysteine and the closing phenylalanine or tryptophan. D genes are given only for firm matches. A row's size may be missing; if present it is once, few, many or a size class.

clone_size d_call j_call v_call cdr3_nt cdr3_aa
. . TRBJ1-4 TRBV5-1 TGCGCCAGCAGAGACGTCGGGGGTAATGAAAAACTGTTTTTT CASRDVGGNEKLFF
. TRBD1 TRBJ1-2 TRBV4-1 TGCGCCAGCAGCCAGCTACAGGGGGGAGACTATGGCTACACCTTC CASSQLQGGDYGYTF
few . TRBJ1-6 TRBV6-5 TGTGCCAGCAGTTACGGGCCCCCCCATTCACCCCTCCACTTT CASSYGPPHSPLHF
. . TRBJ1-2 TRBV5-4 TGTGCCAGCAGCTTGGAGGCAGGGATCGGCTACACCTTC CASSLEAGIGYTF
. . TRBJ2-5 TRBV21-1 TGTGCCAGCAGCAAACCTAAGACAGGGCCGCCAATTTGGGAGACCCAGTACTTC CASSKPKTGPPIWETQYF
. TRBD1 TRBJ2-1 TRBV19 TGTGCCAGTAGAGACAGGGGCCGGGGCGATGAGCAGTTCTTC CASRDRGRGDEQFF
. TRBD2 TRBJ2-3 TRBV5-1 TGCGCCAGCAGCTTGAGCGGGGTTACTAGCACAGATACGCAGTATTTT CASSLSGVTSTDTQYF
. TRBD1 TRBJ2-1 TRBV18 TGTGCCAGCTCACCGTCCGACAGGGGGACTGAGCAGTTCTTC CASSPSDRGTEQFF
. . TRBJ2-1 TRBV5-1 TGCGCCAGCAGCTTGGTCGGAGGGGAGTCCTACAATGAGCAGTTCTTC CASSLVGGESYNEQFF
once . TRBJ2-7 TRBV3-1/TRBV3-2 TGTGCCAGCAGCCAAGGGGGACAAGGGCTTGGCGAGCAGTACTTC CASSQGGQGLGEQYF
. TRBD2 TRBJ2-2 TRBV5-1 TGCGCCAGCAGCTTGAGGGCTAGCGGGAATTTTCCCGGGGAGCTGTTTTTT CASSLRASGNFPGELFF
. TRBD2 TRBJ2-3 TRBV19 TGTGCCAGTACCCTAGCGGGAACAGATACGCAGTATTTT CASTLAGTDTQYF
. TRBD2 TRBJ2-1 TRBV5-1 TGCGCCAGCAGATATACGGACGGAGGGACTAGCGGGGCTTACAATGAGCAGTTCTTC CASRYTDGGTSGAYNEQFF
. . TRBJ2-3 TRBV19 TGTGCCAGTAATAACGGGTTAGTCACAGATACGCAGTATTTT CASNNGLVTDTQYF
. TRBD1 TRBJ1-1 TRBV28 TGTGGCAGCGGGACAGGACCCCCCTGGGAAACTGAAGCTTTCTTT CGSGTGPPWETEAFF